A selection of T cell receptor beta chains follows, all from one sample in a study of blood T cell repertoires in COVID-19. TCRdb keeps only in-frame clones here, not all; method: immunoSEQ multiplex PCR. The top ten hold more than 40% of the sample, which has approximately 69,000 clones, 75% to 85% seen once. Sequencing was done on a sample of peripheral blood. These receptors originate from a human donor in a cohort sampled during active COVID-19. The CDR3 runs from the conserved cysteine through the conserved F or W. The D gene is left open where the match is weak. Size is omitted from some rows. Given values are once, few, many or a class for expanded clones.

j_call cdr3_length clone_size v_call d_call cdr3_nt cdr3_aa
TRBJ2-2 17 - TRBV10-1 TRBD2 TGCGCCAGCAGCCTACTAGCGGGAGGGCCGAACACCGGGGAGCTGTTTTTT CASSLLAGGPNTGELFF
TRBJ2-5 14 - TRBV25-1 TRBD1 TGTGCCAGCAGTGAGGGGACAGGGGGAGAGACCCAGTACTTC CASSEGTGGETQYF
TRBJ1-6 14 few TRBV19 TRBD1 TGTGCCAGTGGCGGACAGGCGAGTAATTCACCCCTCCACTTT CASGGQASNSPLHF
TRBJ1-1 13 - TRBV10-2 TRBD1 TGCGCCAGGATTGACAGGGCGAACACTGAAGCTTTCTTT CARIDRANTEAFF
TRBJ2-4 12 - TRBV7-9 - TGTGCCAGCAGCTTAGATGACTTAAATCAGTACTTC CASSLDDLNQYF
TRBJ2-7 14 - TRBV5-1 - TGCGCCAGCAGGACCGGGACTTCCTCCTACGAGCAGTACTTC CASRTGTSSYEQYF
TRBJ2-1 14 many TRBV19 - TGTGCCAGTAGTCCGCGGGGCTCGTACAATGAGCAGTTCTTC CASSPRGSYNEQFF
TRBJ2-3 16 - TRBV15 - TGTGCCACCAGCAGGGGTCGACAGCTCCACACAGATACGCAGTATTTT CATSRGRQLHTDTQYF
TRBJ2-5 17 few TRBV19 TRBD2 TGTGCCAGTAGTAGGATCGGGACTAGCGGGGGTCAAGAGACCCAGTACTTC CASSRIGTSGGQETQYF
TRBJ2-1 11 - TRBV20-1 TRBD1 TGCAGTGCTAGAGGGGGACAGCGTCTGTTCTTC CSARGGQRLFF
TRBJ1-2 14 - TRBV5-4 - TGTGCCAGCAGCCCCCGGGACACCGGCTATGGCTACACCTTC CASSPRDTGYGYTF
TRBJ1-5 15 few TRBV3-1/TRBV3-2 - TGTGCCAGCAGCCAAGATTCGGGGGGTAATCAGCCCCAGCATTTT CASSQDSGGNQPQHF
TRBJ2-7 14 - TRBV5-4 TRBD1 TGTGCCAGCAGCTTGTTTGGACAGGGAAGGGAGCAGTACTTC CASSLFGQGREQYF
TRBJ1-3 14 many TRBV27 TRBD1 TGTGCCAGCAGCTCGACAGGGCCGTTTGGCACCATATATTTT CASSSTGPFGTIYF
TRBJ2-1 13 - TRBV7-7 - TGTGCTAGCAGCTTAGCCAGGGGCAATGAGCAGTTCTTC CASSLARGNEQFF
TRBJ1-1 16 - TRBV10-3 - TGTGCCATCAGTGAGGCAGGGAACGAGGAGAACACTGAAGCTTTCTTT CAISEAGNEENTEAFF
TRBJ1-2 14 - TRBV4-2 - TGTGCCAGCAGCCAACGAGGACAGAACTATGGCTACACCTTC CASSQRGQNYGYTF
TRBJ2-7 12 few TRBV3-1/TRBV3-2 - TGTGCCAGCAGCCAAGATGCGTATGGGCAGTACTTC CASSQDAYGQYF
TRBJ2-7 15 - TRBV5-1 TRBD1 TGCGCCAGCAGAAAGGGACAGGCAATCTCCTACGAGCAGTACTTC CASRKGQAISYEQYF
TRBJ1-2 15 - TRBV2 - TGTGCCAGCAGCCCGGGGGTTTATGAGAGCTATGGCTACACCTTC CASSPGVYESYGYTF
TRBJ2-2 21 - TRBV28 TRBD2 TGTGCCAGCAGTTTAAAGAGGGGGCTAGCGGGGGCCCTTTCGAACACCGGGGAGCTGTTTTTT CASSLKRGLAGALSNTGELFF
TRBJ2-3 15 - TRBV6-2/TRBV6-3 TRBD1 TGTGCCAGCAGCCAGACGGGACAGATCACAGATACGCAGTATTTT CASSQTGQITDTQYF
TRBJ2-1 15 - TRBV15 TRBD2 TGTGCCACCAGCAGACCAATAGCGGGTCCCAATGAGCAGTTCTTC CATSRPIAGPNEQFF
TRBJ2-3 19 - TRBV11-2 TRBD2 TGTGCCAGCAGCTTAAGACTAGCGGGGGGCAGCATTTTTCCAGATACGCAGTATTTT CASSLRLAGGSIFPDTQYF
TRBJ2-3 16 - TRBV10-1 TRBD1 TGCGCCAGCAGCATAGGGACAGGGGGCGAGACAGATACGCAGTATTTT CASSIGTGGETDTQYF
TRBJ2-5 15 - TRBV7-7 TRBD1 TGTGCTAGCAGCTTTGAGGACAGGGGGCAAGAGACCCAGTACTTC CASSFEDRGQETQYF
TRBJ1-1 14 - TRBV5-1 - TGCGCCAGCAGGATGAGTCTATCGGACACTGAAGCTTTCTTT CASRMSLSDTEAFF